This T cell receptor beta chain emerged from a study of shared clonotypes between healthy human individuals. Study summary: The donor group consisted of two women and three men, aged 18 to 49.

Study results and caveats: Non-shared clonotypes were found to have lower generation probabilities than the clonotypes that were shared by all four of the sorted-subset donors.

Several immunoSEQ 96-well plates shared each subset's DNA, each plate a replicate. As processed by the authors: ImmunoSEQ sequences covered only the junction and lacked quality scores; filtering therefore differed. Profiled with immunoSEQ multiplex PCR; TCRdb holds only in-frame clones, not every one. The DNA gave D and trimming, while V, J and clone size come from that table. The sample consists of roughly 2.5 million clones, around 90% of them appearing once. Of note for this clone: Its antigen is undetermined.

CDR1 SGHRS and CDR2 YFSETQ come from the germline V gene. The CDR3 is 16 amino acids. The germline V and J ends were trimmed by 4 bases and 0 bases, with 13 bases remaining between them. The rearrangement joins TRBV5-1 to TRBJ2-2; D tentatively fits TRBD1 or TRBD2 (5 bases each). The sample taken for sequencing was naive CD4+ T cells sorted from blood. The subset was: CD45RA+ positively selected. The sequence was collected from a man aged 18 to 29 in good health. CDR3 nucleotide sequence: TGCGCCAGCAGCCACCCCGGGACGGCGAACACCGGGGAGCTGTTTTTT. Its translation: CASSHPGTANTGELFF.